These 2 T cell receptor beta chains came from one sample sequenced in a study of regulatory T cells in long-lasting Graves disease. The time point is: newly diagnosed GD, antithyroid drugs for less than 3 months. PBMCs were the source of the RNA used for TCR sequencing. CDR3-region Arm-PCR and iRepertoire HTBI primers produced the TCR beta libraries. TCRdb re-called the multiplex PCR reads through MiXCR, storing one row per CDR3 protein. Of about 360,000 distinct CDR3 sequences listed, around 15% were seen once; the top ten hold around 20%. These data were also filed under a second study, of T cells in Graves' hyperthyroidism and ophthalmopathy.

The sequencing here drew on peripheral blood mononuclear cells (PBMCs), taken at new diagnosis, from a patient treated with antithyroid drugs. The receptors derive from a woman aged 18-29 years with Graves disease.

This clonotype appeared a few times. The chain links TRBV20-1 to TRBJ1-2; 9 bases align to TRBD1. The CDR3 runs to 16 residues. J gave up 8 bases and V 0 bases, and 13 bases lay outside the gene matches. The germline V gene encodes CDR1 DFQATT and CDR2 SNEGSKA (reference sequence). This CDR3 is CSARDLGQGDSSGYTF. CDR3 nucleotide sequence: TGCAGTGCTAGAGACCTGGGACAGGGAGATTCAAGCGGCTACACCTTC.

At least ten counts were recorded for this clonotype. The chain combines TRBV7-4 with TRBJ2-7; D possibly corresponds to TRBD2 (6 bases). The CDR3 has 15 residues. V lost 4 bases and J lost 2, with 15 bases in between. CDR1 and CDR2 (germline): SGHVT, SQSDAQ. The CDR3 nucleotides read TGTGCCAGCAGCTGCCCGACGGGAGATGCCTACGAGCAGTACTTC. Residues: CASSCPTGDAYEQYF.